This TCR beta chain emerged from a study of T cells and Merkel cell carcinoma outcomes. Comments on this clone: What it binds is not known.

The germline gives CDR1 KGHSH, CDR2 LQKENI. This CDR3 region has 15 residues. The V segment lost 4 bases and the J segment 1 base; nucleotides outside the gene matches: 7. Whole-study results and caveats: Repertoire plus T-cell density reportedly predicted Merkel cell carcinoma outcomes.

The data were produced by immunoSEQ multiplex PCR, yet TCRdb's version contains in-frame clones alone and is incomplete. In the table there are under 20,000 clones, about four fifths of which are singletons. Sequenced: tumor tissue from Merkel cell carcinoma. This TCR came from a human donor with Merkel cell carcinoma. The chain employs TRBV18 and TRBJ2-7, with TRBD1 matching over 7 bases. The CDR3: CASSRMTGLSYEQYF. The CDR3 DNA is TGTGCCAGCTCACGTATGACAGGGTTGTCCTACGAGCAGTACTTC. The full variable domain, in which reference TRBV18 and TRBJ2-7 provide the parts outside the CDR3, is NAGVMQNPRHLVRRRGQEARLRCSPMKGHSHVYWYRQLPEEGLKFMVYLQKENIIDESGMPKERFSAEFPKEGPSILRIQQVVRGDSAAYFCASSRMTGLSYEQYFGPGTRLTVT.